One sample yielded the 6 T cell receptor beta chains listed below, sequenced in a study of blood T cell repertoires in COVID-19. The data were produced by immunoSEQ multiplex PCR, yet TCRdb's version contains in-frame clones alone and is incomplete. In the table there are around 100,000 clones, around 89% of which are singletons. The sequencing input was peripheral blood. The receptors shown here come from a man between 50 and 59 years old with COVID-19, enrolled during active disease.

J is TRBJ2-1 and V is TRBV7-2; 12 nucleotides match TRBD2. Unmatched junction bases numbered 5, after V lost 0 bases and J lost 8 bases. The CDR3 sequence is 16 residues long. The V gene's germline CDR1 is SGHTA and CDR2 FQGNSA. The CDR3 nucleotides are TGTGCCAGCAGCTTAGCGTCAGGACTAGCGGGACATGAGCAGTTCTTC. This codes for CASSLASGLAGHEQFF.

This clone has only a few counts. The chain recombines TRBV5-1 with TRBJ2-2, with D possibly being TRBD2 (5 bases). V was clipped by 5 bases and J by 6 bases, with 8 bases between them. Germline V CDR1 and CDR2: SGHRS, YFSETQ. CDR3 length: 12 amino acids. DNA for the CDR3: TGCGCCAGCAGATTAGCGCCCGGGGAGCTGTTTTTT. Its translation: CASRLAPGELFF. Looking up the rest from reference TRBV5-1 and TRBJ2-2 gives the full variable domain: KAGVTQTPRYLIKTRGQQVTLSCSPISGHRSVSWYQQTPGQGLQFLFEYFSETQRNKGNFPGRFSGRQFSNSRSEMNVSTLELGDSALYLCASRLAPGELFFGEGSRLTVL.

The chain uses TRBV12-3 or TRBV12-4 and TRBJ2-7; a weak D match, TRBD1 (5 bases). There are 12 residues in the CDR3. V was shortened by 11 bases and J by 2 bases, with 13 bases between the two germline ends. CDR3 sequence (DNA): TGTGCCTGCCTAAGGACACCCTACGAGCAGTACTTC. This codes for CACLRTPYEQYF.

The chain carries TRBV12-3 or TRBV12-4 and TRBJ1-1; D is possibly TRBD1 (5 bases). Between the trimmed V and J ends, which lost 4 bases and 5 bases, there was a span of 8 bases. This CDR3 has 12 amino acids. The CDR3 DNA reads as TGTGCCAGCAGTTCCGGGGGTACTGAAGCTTTCTTT. This encodes CASSSGGTEAFF.

A word on this clone: Its ends do not fully match the called genes, so a read error is possible. The chain combines TRBV7-7 with TRBJ2-5, with D possibly TRBD1 on 7 matching bases. Germline lookup yields CDR1 SSHAT and CDR2 FNYEAQ (reference sequence). This CDR3 has 14 residues. DNA for the CDR3: TGTGCTAGCAGCCTTAGGGGGCGGGGAGAGACCCAGTACTTC. The encoded protein is CASSLRGRGETQYF.

This sequence joins TRBV10-1 and TRBJ2-1; 15 nucleotides align to TRBD2. Trimming took 0 bases from V and 0 from J; bases not matched to a gene: 6. The CDR3 totals 20 residues. Germline CDR1 is WNHNN and CDR2 is SYGVQD (reference sequence). The CDR3 reads CASSESWTSGGAPSYNEQFF. In DNA, the CDR3 is TGCGCCAGCAGTGAGTCTTGGACTAGCGGGGGGGCCCCCTCCTACAATGAGCAGTTCTTC.